Listed below are T cell receptor beta chains from one sample, sequenced in a study of blood T cell repertoires in COVID-19. The protocol was immunoSEQ multiplex PCR, while the TCRdb copy is restricted to in-frame clones and leaves out a portion. The sample lists about 190,000 clones; around three quarters were seen once. Source material: PBMCs or T cells enriched from blood (not recorded which). Receptors originate from a woman aged 45-59 years with acute COVID-19. Both conserved end residues are part of each CDR3. The D gene is left open where the match is weak. The size entry is marked missing in some rows and otherwise reads once, few, many or a size class.

v_call: TRBV30; d_call: NA; clone_size: NA; j_call: TRBJ1-1; cdr3_nt: TGTGCCTGGAGTGTAACAACAGGGTACACTGAAGCTTTCTTT; cdr3_aa: CAWSVTTGYTEAFF
v_call: TRBV5-1; d_call: NA; clone_size: once; j_call: TRBJ2-5; cdr3_nt: TGCGCCAGTTCCCTCTCCCCCAGGGCGGAGACCCAGTACTTC; cdr3_aa: CASSLSPRAETQYF
v_call: TRBV5-6; d_call: NA; clone_size: NA; j_call: TRBJ1-4; cdr3_nt: TGTGCCAGCAGCCCAGGACAGCCTGTAGGGGAAAAACTGTTTTTT; cdr3_aa: CASSPGQPVGEKLFF
v_call: TRBV4-2; d_call: NA; clone_size: NA; j_call: TRBJ1-3; cdr3_nt: TGTGCCAGCAGCCAAGGGGTGATGGGCGGAAACACCATATATTTT; cdr3_aa: CASSQGVMGGNTIYF
v_call: TRBV19; d_call: NA; clone_size: NA; j_call: TRBJ1-1; cdr3_nt: TGTGCCAGTAGTATAGGTGAGCGGGAAGCTTTCTTT; cdr3_aa: CASSIGEREAFF
v_call: TRBV2; d_call: TRBD1; clone_size: NA; j_call: TRBJ1-2; cdr3_nt: TGTGCCAGCAAACAGGGGGGCGGTGGCTACACCTTC; cdr3_aa: CASKQGGGGYTF
v_call: TRBV6-5; d_call: NA; clone_size: NA; j_call: TRBJ1-4; cdr3_nt: TGTGCCAGCATGCCCCAGGCACCTGAAAAACTGTTTTTT; cdr3_aa: CASMPQAPEKLFF
v_call: TRBV18; d_call: NA; clone_size: NA; j_call: TRBJ2-5; cdr3_nt: TGTGCCAGCTCTCAGGGAGGTTTGGAGACCCAGTACTTC; cdr3_aa: CASSQGGLETQYF
v_call: TRBV7-8; d_call: NA; clone_size: NA; j_call: TRBJ1-2; cdr3_nt: TGTGCCAGCAGCTTAGCTAGCAGGGAGGGCTATGGCTACACCTTC; cdr3_aa: CASSLASREGYGYTF
v_call: TRBV5-5; d_call: TRBD1; clone_size: NA; j_call: TRBJ2-4; cdr3_nt: TGTGCCAGCAGCTTGACGTTGGGACAGGGAAAGGGAGACATTCAGTACTTC; cdr3_aa: CASSLTLGQGKGDIQYF
v_call: TRBV11-3; d_call: TRBD1; clone_size: NA; j_call: TRBJ2-1; cdr3_nt: TGTGCCAGCAGCCCAGAGGGGACAGGGTTATACAATGAGCAGTTCTTC; cdr3_aa: CASSPEGTGLYNEQFF
v_call: TRBV4-1; d_call: NA; clone_size: NA; j_call: TRBJ1-2; cdr3_nt: TGCGCCAGCAGCCAAGATAGTGCGGTCTATGGCTACACCTTC; cdr3_aa: CASSQDSAVYGYTF
v_call: TRBV7-9; d_call: NA; clone_size: few; j_call: TRBJ1-2; cdr3_nt: TGTGCCAGCAGCCCCCGGGCAGGGCGTGCTGGCTACACCTTC; cdr3_aa: CASSPRAGRAGYTF
v_call: TRBV5-4; d_call: TRBD2; clone_size: NA; j_call: TRBJ2-2; cdr3_nt: TGTGCCAGCAGCGGAGATCTAGCGGGGGGGCCTACCGGGGAGCTGTTTTTT; cdr3_aa: CASSGDLAGGPTGELFF
v_call: TRBV7-9; d_call: NA; clone_size: NA; j_call: TRBJ2-1; cdr3_nt: TGTGCCAGCAGCTTAGGTGGTCCGGGCCAGGGGCTGTTCTTC; cdr3_aa: CASSLGGPGQGLFF
v_call: TRBV7-2; d_call: NA; clone_size: NA; j_call: TRBJ1-3; cdr3_nt: TGTGCCAGCAGCTTATGGCAGGTGAACACCATATATTTT; cdr3_aa: CASSLWQVNTIYF
v_call: TRBV2; d_call: TRBD1; clone_size: NA; j_call: TRBJ1-3; cdr3_nt: TGTGCCAGCAGTGAAGCGTTGGGGACAGTCTCTGGAAACACCATATATTTT; cdr3_aa: CASSEALGTVSGNTIYF
v_call: TRBV28; d_call: NA; clone_size: NA; j_call: TRBJ1-2; cdr3_nt: TGTGCCAGCAGTTTACTCTACCTTAACTATGGCTACACCTTC; cdr3_aa: CASSLLYLNYGYTF
v_call: TRBV7-6; d_call: NA; clone_size: once; j_call: TRBJ1-6; cdr3_nt: TGTGCCAGCAGCACCGGGACTTCCAATACTCAAGTGTGGCCCCTCCACTTT; cdr3_aa: CASSTGTSNTQVWPLHF
v_call: TRBV5-1; d_call: TRBD1; clone_size: NA; j_call: TRBJ2-5; cdr3_nt: TGCGCCAGCAGCTTGGCCGCAGGGGGAGAGACCCAGTACTTC; cdr3_aa: CASSLAAGGETQYF
v_call: TRBV6-5; d_call: NA; clone_size: NA; j_call: TRBJ1-2; cdr3_nt: TGTGCCAGCAGTCTCGCCAGGGACTTCTATGGCTACACCTTC; cdr3_aa: CASSLARDFYGYTF
v_call: TRBV9; d_call: TRBD1; clone_size: NA; j_call: TRBJ1-2; cdr3_nt: TGTGCCAGCAGCCCCGGGACAGGGGGCTCAGCTAACTATGGCTACACCTTC; cdr3_aa: CASSPGTGGSANYGYTF
v_call: TRBV5-1; d_call: TRBD1; clone_size: NA; j_call: TRBJ1-4; cdr3_nt: TGCGCCAGCAGCTCAGGGACAGTTTTTGAAAAACTGTTTTTT; cdr3_aa: CASSSGTVFEKLFF
v_call: TRBV3-1/TRBV3-2; d_call: NA; clone_size: few; j_call: TRBJ2-3; cdr3_nt: TGTGCCAGCAGCCAAGGTCGGGGAACAGATACGCAGTATTTT; cdr3_aa: CASSQGRGTDTQYF
v_call: TRBV27; d_call: NA; clone_size: few; j_call: TRBJ2-2; cdr3_nt: TGTGCCAGCAGTAGGGGCACCGGGGAGCTGTTTTTT; cdr3_aa: CASSRGTGELFF
v_call: TRBV4-2; d_call: TRBD2; clone_size: NA; j_call: TRBJ2-2; cdr3_nt: TGTGCCAGCAGCCTTAGGACTAGCAACACCGGGGAGCTGTTTTTT; cdr3_aa: CASSLRTSNTGELFF
v_call: TRBV4-1; d_call: NA; clone_size: NA; j_call: TRBJ1-2; cdr3_nt: TGCGCCAGCAGTAAAAGCCCCGCTAACTATGGCTACACCTTC; cdr3_aa: CASSKSPANYGYTF
v_call: TRBV27; d_call: TRBD1; clone_size: NA; j_call: TRBJ1-2; cdr3_nt: TGTGCCAGCAGTTTATTCGGTGGGGACAGCTGGTATGGCTACACCTTC; cdr3_aa: CASSLFGGDSWYGYTF
v_call: TRBV24-1; d_call: NA; clone_size: NA; j_call: TRBJ2-5; cdr3_nt: TGTGCCACCAGTGATCCATCCGAGTTGGAGACCCAGTACTTC; cdr3_aa: CATSDPSELETQYF
v_call: TRBV6-6; d_call: NA; clone_size: NA; j_call: TRBJ2-5; cdr3_nt: TGTGCCAGCGTCCACACGGGACAAAAACAAGGGACCCAGTACTTC; cdr3_aa: CASVHTGQKQGTQYF
v_call: TRBV12-3/TRBV12-4; d_call: NA; clone_size: NA; j_call: TRBJ1-4; cdr3_nt: TGTGCCAGCAGTTTCGGGAACGAAAAACTGTTTTTT; cdr3_aa: CASSFGNEKLFF
v_call: TRBV11-2; d_call: NA; clone_size: NA; j_call: TRBJ1-5; cdr3_nt: TGTGCCAGCAGCCCGGGAGCAGGGCCGGGGACTCAGCCCCAGCATTTT; cdr3_aa: CASSPGAGPGTQPQHF
v_call: TRBV2; d_call: TRBD1; clone_size: once; j_call: TRBJ1-4; cdr3_nt: TGTGCCAGCAGTCAGCTTGGACAGGGCCCTAATGAAAAACTGTTTTTT; cdr3_aa: CASSQLGQGPNEKLFF
v_call: TRBV12-3/TRBV12-4; d_call: NA; clone_size: few; j_call: TRBJ2-2; cdr3_nt: TGTGCCAGCAGCCTCCCAGGCGGGGAGCTGTTTTTT; cdr3_aa: CASSLPGGELFF
v_call: TRBV3-1/TRBV3-2; d_call: NA; clone_size: NA; j_call: TRBJ1-1; cdr3_nt: TGTGCCAGCAGCCACCAGAAGAACACTGAAGCTTTCTTT; cdr3_aa: CASSHQKNTEAFF
v_call: TRBV10-2; d_call: TRBD1; clone_size: few; j_call: TRBJ2-2; cdr3_nt: TGCGCCAGCCGTGACAGGGGGGACACCGGGGAGCTGTTTTTT; cdr3_aa: CASRDRGDTGELFF
v_call: TRBV29-1; d_call: TRBD1; clone_size: NA; j_call: TRBJ1-1; cdr3_nt: TGCAGCGTCTATGGGGGACAGGGGGGGTTCAACACTGAAGCTTTCTTT; cdr3_aa: CSVYGGQGGFNTEAFF
v_call: TRBV7-9; d_call: TRBD1; clone_size: NA; j_call: TRBJ2-5; cdr3_nt: TGTGCCAGCAGCTTAAAGACAGGGGTTGACCAAGAGACCCAGTACTTC; cdr3_aa: CASSLKTGVDQETQYF
v_call: TRBV19; d_call: TRBD1; clone_size: NA; j_call: TRBJ2-2; cdr3_nt: TGTGCCAGTAGTCCGCACAGGGGGCGTATCACCGGGGAGCTGTTTTTT; cdr3_aa: CASSPHRGRITGELFF
v_call: TRBV5-5; d_call: NA; clone_size: once; j_call: TRBJ1-5; cdr3_nt: TGTGCCAGCAGCCCGGTCACAGGGAGGGCGTATAGCAATCAGCCCCAGCATTTT; cdr3_aa: CASSPVTGRAYSNQPQHF
v_call: TRBV29-1; d_call: NA; clone_size: NA; j_call: TRBJ1-5; cdr3_nt: TGCAGCGTTCTAGACCCCGCGTGGCCTAATCAGCCCCAGCATTTT; cdr3_aa: CSVLDPAWPNQPQHF
v_call: TRBV28; d_call: NA; clone_size: few; j_call: TRBJ2-6; cdr3_nt: TGTGCCAGCACACAGGGGGGGGATGGGGCCAACGTCCTGACTTTC; cdr3_aa: CASTQGGDGANVLTF
v_call: TRBV7-3; d_call: TRBD2; clone_size: NA; j_call: TRBJ2-3; cdr3_nt: TGTGCCAGCAGCGGGACCGGGACTAGCGGGGTAGATACGCAGTATTTT; cdr3_aa: CASSGTGTSGVDTQYF
v_call: TRBV6-2/TRBV6-3; d_call: NA; clone_size: NA; j_call: TRBJ2-5; cdr3_nt: TGTGCCAGCAGTTCCGGGGAGACCCAGTACTTC; cdr3_aa: CASSSGETQYF
v_call: TRBV4-1; d_call: NA; clone_size: NA; j_call: TRBJ2-6; cdr3_nt: TGCGCCAGCTGGGGAGCTGGGGCCAACGTCCTGACTTTC; cdr3_aa: CASWGAGANVLTF
v_call: TRBV6-5; d_call: NA; clone_size: NA; j_call: TRBJ2-1; cdr3_nt: TGTGCCAGCAGGCCTAGCGCATCATACAATGAGCAGTTCTTC; cdr3_aa: CASRPSASYNEQFF
v_call: TRBV3-1/TRBV3-2; d_call: NA; clone_size: NA; j_call: TRBJ1-2; cdr3_nt: TGTGCCAGCACCTTCCAGGGGACCCACACCTTC; cdr3_aa: CASTFQGTHTF
v_call: TRBV6-4; d_call: NA; clone_size: NA; j_call: TRBJ1-2; cdr3_nt: TGTGCCAGCACAGGGACTAACTATGGCTACACCTTC; cdr3_aa: CASTGTNYGYTF
v_call: TRBV10-3; d_call: NA; clone_size: NA; j_call: TRBJ1-3; cdr3_nt: TGTGCCATCAGTCCGCCTCCCACATCCCTCTCTGGAAACACCATATATTTT; cdr3_aa: CAISPPPTSLSGNTIYF
v_call: TRBV14; d_call: NA; clone_size: NA; j_call: TRBJ1-2; cdr3_nt: TGTGCCAGCAGCCCTGGACTGGACTATGGCTACACCTTC; cdr3_aa: CASSPGLDYGYTF